These 20 T cell receptor beta chains were all obtained from the same sample, sequenced in a study of cytomegalovirus exposure and HLA in healthy donors. 60 Vbeta and 13 Jbeta primers were used in PCR. Repertoires were generated with immunoSEQ multiplex PCR, while TCRdb's copy carries only in-frame clones and drops some. The table lists some 160,000 clones, almost 75% of them singletons. Source material: PBMCs. These receptors were collected from a woman under 30 in good health and CMV-seropositive.

V and J are TRBV28 and TRBJ1-1; no clear D gene. Between the trimmed V and J ends, which lost 7 bases and 1 base, there was a span of 16 bases. The CDR3 has 15 amino acids. Per the germline V gene, CDR1 is MDHEN and CDR2 is SYDVKM. In nucleotides, the CDR3 is TGTGCCAGCACCCCGGAGGTCGTGGAGAACACTGAAGCTTTCTTT. Protein sequence: CASTPEVVENTEAFF.

The CDR3 spells CASSARLAGSFTDTQYF. CDR3 nucleotide sequence: TGTGCCAGCAGTGCCAGACTAGCGGGGTCGTTCACAGATACGCAGTATTTT. The rearrangement uses TRBV2 and TRBJ2-3; 11 nucleotides agree with TRBD2. CDR1 and CDR2 from the germline V gene are SNHLY and FYNNEI. This CDR3 has 17 residues. V dropped 4 bases and J dropped 2; count of bases not matched to a gene: 8.

The CDR3 spells CASSLAALGRDLYNEQFF. The CDR3 DNA reads TGTGCCAGCAGCTTAGCTGCCCTTGGGCGGGATCTTTACAATGAGCAGTTCTTC. This chain links TRBV7-8 with TRBJ2-1, with D tentatively TRBD2 (6 bases). CDR3 length: 18 residues. From germline, CDR1 is SGHVS and CDR2 FQNEAQ. V was shortened by 0 bases and J by 4 bases, with 19 bases between the two germline ends.

This clone was counted only a few times. The chain links TRBV7-9 to TRBJ2-2; TRBD1 agrees at 10 bases. J gave up 6 bases and V 7 bases, and 8 bases lay outside the gene matches. The CDR3 is 15 residues long. CDR1 and CDR2 (germline): SEHNR, FQNEAQ (reference sequence). The CDR3 DNA reads as TGTGCCAGCACAACCGGGACAGGGGAGGCCGGGGAGCTGTTTTTT. Translation gives CASTTGTGEAGELFF.

The V call is TRBV11-1, the J call TRBJ1-1; 8 nucleotides align to TRBD1. V dropped 3 bases and J dropped 1; count of bases not matched to a gene: 13. Germline V gene lookup returns CDR1 SGHAT and CDR2 FQDESV (reference sequence). The CDR3 runs 18 residues. The CDR3: CASSLGGRGRIPNTEAFF. The CDR3 DNA reads TGTGCCAGCAGCTTGGGGGGCAGGGGGCGAATCCCGAACACTGAAGCTTTCTTT.

This clone has a single count. The chain has TRBV7-8 and TRBJ1-3, with a weak D call TRBD1 (5 bases). Germline V gene lookup returns CDR1 SGHVS and CDR2 FQNEAQ. V was shortened by 7 bases and J by 3 bases, with 13 bases between the two germline ends. This CDR3 comprises 14 residues. The CDR3 spells CASNAGGGGNTIYF. The DNA of the CDR3 is TGTGCCAGCAACGCGGGGGGAGGTGGAAACACCATATATTTT.

This chain uses TRBV27 with TRBJ2-7, with D possibly being TRBD2 (5 bases). CDR1 is MNHEY, CDR2 SMNVEV, per germline (reference sequence). CDR3 length equals 15 residues. The V end lost 7 bases, the J end lost 0 bases, and 16 bases lay between the germline ends. CDR3 nucleotides: TGTGCCAGCAAAGTGGAGGCAGTTACCTCCTACGAGCAGTACTTC. It translates to CASKVEAVTSYEQYF.

The CDR3 region is CASSLVQGSANTGELFF. CDR3 coding DNA: TGTGCCAGCAGCTTAGTTCAGGGGAGCGCGAACACCGGGGAGCTGTTTTTT. The chain links TRBV7-6 to TRBJ2-2, with a tentative D call TRBD1 (6 bases). The CDR3 sequence is 17 residues long. Germline loops: CDR1 SGHVS, CDR2 FNYEAQ. V shed 1 base and J shed 0 bases, with 12 bases lying between them.

This sequence joins TRBV11-2 and TRBJ1-4; the match to TRBD1 covers 7 bases. Germline V CDR1 and CDR2: SGHAT, FQNNGV. This CDR3 region has 16 residues. Trimming removed 3 bases from V and 4 bases from J; junction bases left unmatched: 8. The CDR3 bases are TGTGCCAGCAGCTTGGGACAGTTGGTGGGTAATGAAAAACTGTTTTTT. This translates into CASSLGQLVGNEKLFF.

This clone was picked up a small number of times. The gene calls are TRBV2 and TRBJ2-3, with D hard to call. The CDR3 has 15 residues. Germline-derived CDR1 and CDR2 are SNHLY and FYNNEI. The ends were cut back, 6 bases at V and 0 bases at J, with 13 bases in the middle. For the CDR3, the DNA is TGTGCCAGCAGCTACAGAGCCTCTAGCACAGATACGCAGTATTTT. Translating gives CASSYRASSTDTQYF.

This clone was recorded once. This chain uses TRBV7-9 with TRBJ1-3; D gene ambiguous. Germline assignment: CDR1 SEHNR and CDR2 FQNEAQ (reference sequence). The CDR3 consists of 14 residues. V was clipped by 1 base and J by 1 base, with 5 bases between them. CDR3 in DNA: TGTGCCAGCAGCTTAGACGGGTCTGGAAACACCATATATTTT. It yields the protein CASSLDGSGNTIYF.

Regarding this clone: Other nucleotide sequences from this sample produce the same CDR3. The chain links TRBV5-4 to TRBJ2-7, with TRBD1 identical over 8 bases. V lost 2 bases and J lost 2; bases outside the gene matches: 3. Germline lookup yields CDR1 SGHNT and CDR2 YYREEE (reference sequence). This CDR3 is 14 amino acids long. The CDR3 nucleotides are TGTGCCAGCAGCTTCGGGACAGGCGCCTACGAGCAGTACTTC. Encoded protein: CASSFGTGAYEQYF.

Only a few counts were recorded for this clone. The same CDR3 is also encoded by other DNA sequences in this sample. The genes are TRBV19 and TRBJ2-7; maybe TRBD1 (5 bases). The CDR3 runs to 15 residues. Germline V gene lookup returns CDR1 LNHDA and CDR2 SQIVND (reference sequence). Trimming pared 1 base from V and 1 base from J, leaving 11 bases between. Here the CDR3 reads CASSIGQGMSYEQYF. CDR3 DNA: TGTGCCAGTAGTATAGGCCAGGGCATGTCCTACGAGCAGTACTTC.

This rearrangement joins TRBV7-2 to TRBJ1-5; D is possibly TRBD1 (6 bases). Trimming shortened V by 4 bases and J by 5 bases, and 15 bases separated the two germline ends. Germline CDR1 is SGHTA and CDR2 is FQGNSA. This CDR3 region has 15 residues. The CDR3 DNA follows: TGTGCCAGCAGCTCCCCAGGGGTCCGGCATCAGCCCCAGCATTTT. Its translation is CASSSPGVRHQPQHF.

This clone appeared a single time. This sequence joins TRBV6-1 and TRBJ1-1; a weak D match, TRBD1 (6 bases). Germline assignment: CDR1 MNHNS and CDR2 SASEGT. The CDR3 length is 14 residues. V was cut by 3 bases and J by 6 bases, with 14 bases left in between. CDR3 loop: CASSEAQGKAEAFF. The CDR3 region has the DNA TGTGCCAGCAGTGAGGCCCAGGGGAAGGCTGAAGCTTTCTTT.

This chain uses TRBV5-5 with TRBJ2-5; 8 bases line up with TRBD2. The germline V gene encodes CDR1 SGHKS and CDR2 YYEKEE (reference sequence). The CDR3 loop spans 16 amino acids. V dropped 3 bases and J dropped 1; count of bases not matched to a gene: 8. The CDR3 sequence: CASSSLVAGRQETQYF. The CDR3 nucleotides read TGTGCCAGCAGCTCCCTGGTAGCGGGGCGCCAAGAGACCCAGTACTTC. Full variable domain (outside the CDR3, taken from reference TRBV5-5 and TRBJ2-5): DAGVTQSPTHLIKTRGQQVTLRCSPISGHKSVSWYQQVLGQGPQFIFQYYEKEERGRGNFPDRFSARQFPNYSSELNVNALLLGDSALYLCASSSLVAGRQETQYFGPGTRLLVL.

V usage is TRBV4-3 and J usage is TRBJ2-2; D remains unclear. The CDR3 has 13 residues. V lost 2 bases and J 7 bases, leaving 8 bases between the germline ends. CDR1 and CDR2 (germline): LGHNA, YSLEER. The CDR3 bases are TGCGCCAGCAGCCAACGCCCGGTCGGGGAGCTGTTTTTT. Its translation: CASSQRPVGELFF.

This chain joins TRBV4-1 and TRBJ1-3, with D unresolved. V was trimmed by 4 bases and J by 2 bases, leaving 15 bases between them. The CDR3 is made up of 16 amino acids. CDR1 MGHRA and CDR2 YSYEKL come from the germline V gene. The CDR3 sequence is CASSPGNGRTGNTIYF. The CDR3 region has the DNA TGCGCCAGCAGCCCCGGGAACGGGAGGACTGGAAACACCATATATTTT.

There are a few counts of this clone. V is TRBV27 and J is TRBJ2-2; 9 bases agree with TRBD1. V gave up 6 bases and J gave up 1 base; unmatched junction bases: 6. CDR3 size: 16 residues. The V gene's germline CDR1 is MNHEY and CDR2 SMNVEV (reference sequence). The CDR3 region is CASSRTGERNTGELFF. The CDR3, as DNA: TGTGCCAGCAGCCGGACAGGGGAAAGGAACACCGGGGAGCTGTTTTTT.

J is TRBJ1-2 and V is TRBV10-3; D is unresolved. This CDR3 has 13 residues. Trimming took off 0 bases at V and 7 bases at J, with 9 bases between the two ends. Germline V gives CDR1 ENHRY, CDR2 SYGVKD. The CDR3 is CAISESEGGGYTF. CDR3 DNA sequence: TGTGCCATCAGTGAGTCAGAGGGAGGTGGCTACACCTTC.